This TCR beta chain was identified in a study of T cell changes during pregnancy in multiple sclerosis. The germline V and J ends were trimmed by 8 bases and 3 bases, with 20 bases remaining between them. Germline V gives CDR1 LNHNV, CDR2 YYDKDF (reference sequence). This CDR3 region has 16 residues. This clone was recorded only once. Only in-frame clones appear in the TCRdb table, and some are missing; sequencing was by immunoSEQ multiplex PCR. This sample has some 95,000 clones, with almost 95% found just once. The origin of this receptor is a female donor with multiple sclerosis, enrolled in a pregnancy study. The chain uses TRBV15 and TRBJ2-1; D perhaps matches TRBD2 (6 bases). The sequences come from peripheral blood, collected in the first trimester of pregnancy. This chain's CDR3 is CATGPVGGAYYNEQFF. In DNA form, the CDR3 reads TGTGCCACCGGACCGGTTGGCGGGGCTTACTACAATGAGCAGTTCTTC. The full variable domain, completed using reference TRBV15 and TRBJ2-1, is DAMVIQNPRYQVTQFGKPVTLSCSQTLNHNVMYWYQQKSSQAPKLLFHYYDKDFNNEADTPDNFQSRRPNTSFCFLDIRSPGLGDTAMYLCATGPVGGAYYNEQFFGPGTRLTVL.